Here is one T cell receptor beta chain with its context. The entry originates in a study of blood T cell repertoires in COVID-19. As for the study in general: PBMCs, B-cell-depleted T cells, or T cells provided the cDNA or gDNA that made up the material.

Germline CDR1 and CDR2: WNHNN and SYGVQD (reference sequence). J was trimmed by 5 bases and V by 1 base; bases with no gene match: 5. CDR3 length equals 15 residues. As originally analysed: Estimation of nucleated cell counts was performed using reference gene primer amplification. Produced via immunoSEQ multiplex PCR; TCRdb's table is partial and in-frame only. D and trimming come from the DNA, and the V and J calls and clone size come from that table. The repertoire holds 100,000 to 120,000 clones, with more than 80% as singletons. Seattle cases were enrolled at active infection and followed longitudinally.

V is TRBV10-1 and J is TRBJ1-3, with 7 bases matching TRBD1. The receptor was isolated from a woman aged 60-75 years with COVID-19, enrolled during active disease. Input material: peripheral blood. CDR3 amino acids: CASSEFQGGRNTIYF. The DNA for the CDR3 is TGCGCCAGCAGTGAGTTCCAGGGGGGTAGAAACACCATATATTTT.